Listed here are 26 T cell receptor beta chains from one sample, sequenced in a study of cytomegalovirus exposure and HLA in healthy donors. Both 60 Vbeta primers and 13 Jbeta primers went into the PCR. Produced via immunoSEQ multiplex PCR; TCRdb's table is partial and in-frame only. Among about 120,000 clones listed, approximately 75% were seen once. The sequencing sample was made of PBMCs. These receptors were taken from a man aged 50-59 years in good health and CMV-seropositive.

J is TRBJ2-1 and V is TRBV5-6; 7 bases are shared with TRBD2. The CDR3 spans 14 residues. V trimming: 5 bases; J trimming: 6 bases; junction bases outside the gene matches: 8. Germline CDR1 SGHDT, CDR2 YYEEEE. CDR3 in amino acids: CASRLGGVGNEQFF. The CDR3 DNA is TGTGCCAGCAGGCTGGGGGGGGTAGGCAATGAGCAGTTCTTC.

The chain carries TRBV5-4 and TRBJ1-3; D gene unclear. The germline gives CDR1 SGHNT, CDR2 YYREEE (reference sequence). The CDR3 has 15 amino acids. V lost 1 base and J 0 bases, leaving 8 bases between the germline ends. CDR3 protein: CASSLNSFSGNTIYF. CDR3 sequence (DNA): TGTGCCAGCAGCTTGAACAGCTTCTCTGGAAACACCATATATTTT.

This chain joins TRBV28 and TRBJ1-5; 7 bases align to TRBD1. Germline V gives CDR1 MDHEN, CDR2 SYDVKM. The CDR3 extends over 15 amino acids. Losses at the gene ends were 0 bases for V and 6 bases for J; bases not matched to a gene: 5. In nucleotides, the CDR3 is TGTGCCAGCAGTTTATGGGCAGGGGGTGCTCAGCCCCAGCATTTT. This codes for CASSLWAGGAQPQHF.

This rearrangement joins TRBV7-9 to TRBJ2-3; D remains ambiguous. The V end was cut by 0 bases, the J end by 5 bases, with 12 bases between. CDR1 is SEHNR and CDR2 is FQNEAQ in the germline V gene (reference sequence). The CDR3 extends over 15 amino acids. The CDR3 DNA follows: TGTGCCAGCAGCTTAGCGACTCTACCGGGAGATACGCAGTATTTT. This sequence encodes CASSLATLPGDTQYF.

CDR3 bases: TGCGCCAGCAGCTCCGGGGTGGGCGGGGGGAGCACAGATACGCAGTATTTT. Protein: CASSSGVGGGSTDTQYF. The rearrangement links TRBV5-1 to TRBJ2-3; 8 nucleotides agree with TRBD2. The CDR3 loop spans 17 amino acids. V trimming: 3 bases; J trimming: 0 bases; junction bases outside the gene matches: 9. Germline-derived CDR1 and CDR2 are SGHRS and YFSETQ.

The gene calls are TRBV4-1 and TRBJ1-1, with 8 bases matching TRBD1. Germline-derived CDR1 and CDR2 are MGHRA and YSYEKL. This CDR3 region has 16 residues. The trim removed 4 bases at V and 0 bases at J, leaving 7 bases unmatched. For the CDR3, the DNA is TGCGCCAGCAGCCCCCGGACAGGGCAACTGAACACTGAAGCTTTCTTT. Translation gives CASSPRTGQLNTEAFF.

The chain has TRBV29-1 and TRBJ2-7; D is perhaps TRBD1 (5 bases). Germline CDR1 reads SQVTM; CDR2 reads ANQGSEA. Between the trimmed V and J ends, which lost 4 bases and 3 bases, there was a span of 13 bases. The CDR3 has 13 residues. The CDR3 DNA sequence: TGCAGCGTTGTCCAGGGAATAAGCTACGAGCAGTACTTC. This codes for CSVVQGISYEQYF.

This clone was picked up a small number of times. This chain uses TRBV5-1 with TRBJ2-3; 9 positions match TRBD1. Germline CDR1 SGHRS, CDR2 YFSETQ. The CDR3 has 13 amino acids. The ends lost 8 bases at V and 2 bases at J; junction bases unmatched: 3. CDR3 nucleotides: TGCGCCAGTGGGACAGGGTCCACAGATACGCAGTATTTT. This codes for CASGTGSTDTQYF.

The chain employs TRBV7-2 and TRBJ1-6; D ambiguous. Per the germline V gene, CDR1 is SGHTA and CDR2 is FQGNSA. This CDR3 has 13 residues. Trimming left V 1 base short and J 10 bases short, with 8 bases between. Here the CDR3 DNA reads TGTGCCAGCAGCTTAGTGGGCAGCTCACCCCTCCACTTT. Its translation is CASSLVGSSPLHF.

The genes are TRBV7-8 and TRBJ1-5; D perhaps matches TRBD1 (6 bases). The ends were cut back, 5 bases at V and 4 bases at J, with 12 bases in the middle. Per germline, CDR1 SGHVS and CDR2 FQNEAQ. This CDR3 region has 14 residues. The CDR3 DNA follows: TGTGCCAGCAGCCCGGCGCAGGGGAATCAGCCCCAGCATTTT. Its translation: CASSPAQGNQPQHF.

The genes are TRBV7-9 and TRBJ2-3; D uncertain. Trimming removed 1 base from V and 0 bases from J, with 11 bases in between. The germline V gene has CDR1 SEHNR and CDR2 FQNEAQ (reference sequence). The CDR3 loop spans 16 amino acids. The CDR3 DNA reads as TGTGCCAGCAGCTTAGGTGGCACAGCTAGCACAGATACGCAGTATTTT. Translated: CASSLGGTASTDTQYF.

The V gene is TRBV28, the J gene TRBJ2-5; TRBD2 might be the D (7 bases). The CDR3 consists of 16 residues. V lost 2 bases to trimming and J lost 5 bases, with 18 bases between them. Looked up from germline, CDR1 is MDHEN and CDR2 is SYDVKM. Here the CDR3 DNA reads TGTGCCAGCAGTTTACCCGACTCCAGGGGAGGGGAGACCCAGTACTTC. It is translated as CASSLPDSRGGETQYF. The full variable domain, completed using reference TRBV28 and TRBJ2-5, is DVKVTQSSRYLVKRTGEKVFLECVQDMDHENMFWYRQDPGLGLRLIYFSYDVKMKEKGDIPEGYSVSREKKERFSLILESASTNQTSMYLCASSLPDSRGGETQYFGPGTRLLVL.

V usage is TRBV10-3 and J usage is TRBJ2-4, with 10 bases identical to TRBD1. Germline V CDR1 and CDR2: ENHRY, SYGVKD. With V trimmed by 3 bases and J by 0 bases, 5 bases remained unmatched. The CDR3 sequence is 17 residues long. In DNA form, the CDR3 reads TGTGCCATCAGTGACAGACAGGGGGCTGTAGCCAAAAACATTCAGTACTTC. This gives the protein CAISDRQGAVAKNIQYF.

CDR3 sequence: CASSIVGQGNTEAFF. In DNA form, the CDR3 reads TGTGCCAGTAGTATAGTAGGGCAGGGGAACACTGAAGCTTTCTTT. The J gene is TRBJ1-1, the V gene TRBV19; tentatively, D is TRBD1 (5 bases). Germline V gene data show CDR1 as LNHDA and CDR2 as SQIVND (reference sequence). This CDR3 is built from 15 residues. The V and J ends lost 1 base and 1 base respectively, with 10 bases between them.

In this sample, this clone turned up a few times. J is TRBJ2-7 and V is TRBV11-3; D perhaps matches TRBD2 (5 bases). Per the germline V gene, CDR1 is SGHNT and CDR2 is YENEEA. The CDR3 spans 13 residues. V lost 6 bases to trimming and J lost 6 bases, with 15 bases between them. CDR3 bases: TGTGCCAGCAGTTTGCGGCAGGACTCCGAGCAGTACTTC. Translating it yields CASSLRQDSEQYF. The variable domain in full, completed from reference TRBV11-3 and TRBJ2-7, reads EAGVVQSPRYKIIEKKQPVAFWCNPISGHNTLYWYLQNLGQGPELLIRYENEEAVDDSQLPKDRFSAERLKGVDSTLKIQPAELGDSAVYLCASSLRQDSEQYFGPGTRLTVT.

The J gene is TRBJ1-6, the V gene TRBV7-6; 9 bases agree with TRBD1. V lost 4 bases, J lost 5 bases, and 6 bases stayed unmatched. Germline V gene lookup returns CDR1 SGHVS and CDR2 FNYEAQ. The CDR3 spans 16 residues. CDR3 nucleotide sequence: TGTGCCAGCAGCTCCGGGACAGGGAAAAATAATTCACCCCTCCACTTT. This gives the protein CASSSGTGKNNSPLHF.

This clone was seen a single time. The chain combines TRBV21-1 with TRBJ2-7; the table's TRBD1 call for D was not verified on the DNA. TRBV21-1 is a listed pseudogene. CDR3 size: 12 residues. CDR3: CASSRRAGEQYF. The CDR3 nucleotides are TGTGCCAGCAGCCGCAGGGCTGGGGAGCAGTACTTC.

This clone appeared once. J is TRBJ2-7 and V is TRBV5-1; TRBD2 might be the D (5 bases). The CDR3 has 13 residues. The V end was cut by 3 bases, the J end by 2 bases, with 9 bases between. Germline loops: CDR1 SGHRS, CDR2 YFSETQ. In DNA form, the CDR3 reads TGCGCCAGCAGCTCTGACGGGGCCTACGAGCAGTACTTC. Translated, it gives CASSSDGAYEQYF.

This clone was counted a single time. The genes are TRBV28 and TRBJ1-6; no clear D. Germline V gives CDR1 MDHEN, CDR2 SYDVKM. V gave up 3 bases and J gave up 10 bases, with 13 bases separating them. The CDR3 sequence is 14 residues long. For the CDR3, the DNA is TGTGCCAGCAGTTTGGGCAGACTAGGGTCACCCCTCCACTTT. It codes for CASSLGRLGSPLHF.

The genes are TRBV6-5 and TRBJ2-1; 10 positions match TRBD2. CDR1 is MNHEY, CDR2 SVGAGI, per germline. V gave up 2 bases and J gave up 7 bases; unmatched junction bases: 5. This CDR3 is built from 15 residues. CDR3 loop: CASSYVLAGENEQFF. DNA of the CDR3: TGTGCCAGCAGTTACGTCCTAGCGGGAGAAAATGAGCAGTTCTTC.

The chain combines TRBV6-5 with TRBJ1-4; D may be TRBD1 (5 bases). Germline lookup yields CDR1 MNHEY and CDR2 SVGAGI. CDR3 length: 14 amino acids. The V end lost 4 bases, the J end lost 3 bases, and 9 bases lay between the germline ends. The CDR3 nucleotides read TGTGCCAGCAGTTTCAGGGCGGCTAATGAAAAACTGTTTTTT. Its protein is CASSFRAANEKLFF.

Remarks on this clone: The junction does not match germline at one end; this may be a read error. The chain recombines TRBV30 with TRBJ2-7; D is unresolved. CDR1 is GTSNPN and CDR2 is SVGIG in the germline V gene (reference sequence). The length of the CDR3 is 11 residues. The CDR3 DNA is TGTGCCTGGAGTGCCTCCTGCGAGCAGTACTTC. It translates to CAWSASCEQYF.

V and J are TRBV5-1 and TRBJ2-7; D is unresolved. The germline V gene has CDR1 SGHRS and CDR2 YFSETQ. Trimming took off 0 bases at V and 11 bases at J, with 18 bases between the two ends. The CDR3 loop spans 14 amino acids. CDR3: CASSLETFDAVEYF. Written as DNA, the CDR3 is TGCGCCAGCAGCTTGGAGACCTTCGACGCGGTAGAGTACTTC.

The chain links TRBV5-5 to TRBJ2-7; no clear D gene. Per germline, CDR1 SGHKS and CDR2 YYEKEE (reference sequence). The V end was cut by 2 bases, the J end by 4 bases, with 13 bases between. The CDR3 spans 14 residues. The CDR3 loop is CASSLYQKPYEQYF. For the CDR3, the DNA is TGTGCCAGCAGCTTATACCAGAAACCATACGAGCAGTACTTC.

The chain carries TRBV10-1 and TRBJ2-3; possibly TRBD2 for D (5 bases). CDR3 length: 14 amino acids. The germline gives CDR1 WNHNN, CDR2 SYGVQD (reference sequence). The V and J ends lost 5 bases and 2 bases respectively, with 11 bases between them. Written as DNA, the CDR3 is TGCGCCAGCAGTCCTTGGACTTCCACAGATACGCAGTATTTT. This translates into CASSPWTSTDTQYF.

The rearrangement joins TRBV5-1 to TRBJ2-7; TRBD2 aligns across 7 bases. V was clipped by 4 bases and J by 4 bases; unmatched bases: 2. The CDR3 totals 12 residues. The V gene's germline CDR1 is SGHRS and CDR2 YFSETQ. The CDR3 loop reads CASSPGGYEQYF. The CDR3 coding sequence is TGCGCCAGCAGCCCGGGGGGTTACGAGCAGTACTTC.